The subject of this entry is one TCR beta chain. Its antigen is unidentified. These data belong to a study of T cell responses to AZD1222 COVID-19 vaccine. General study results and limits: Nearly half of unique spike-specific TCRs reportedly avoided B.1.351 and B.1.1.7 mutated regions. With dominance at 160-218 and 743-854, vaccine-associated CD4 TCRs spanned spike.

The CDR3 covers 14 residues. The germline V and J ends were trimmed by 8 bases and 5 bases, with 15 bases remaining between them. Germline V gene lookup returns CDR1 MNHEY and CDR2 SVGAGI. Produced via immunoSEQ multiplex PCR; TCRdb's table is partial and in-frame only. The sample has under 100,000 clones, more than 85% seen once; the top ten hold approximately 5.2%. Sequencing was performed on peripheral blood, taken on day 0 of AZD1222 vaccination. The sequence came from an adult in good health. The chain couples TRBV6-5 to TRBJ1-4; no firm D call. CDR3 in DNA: TGTGCCAGCGGGTCCCGGGCCCGAAATGAAAAACTGTTTTTT. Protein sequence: CASGSRARNEKLFF.